In this sample, the clone carrying this TCR beta chain turned up many times. The sample is drawn from a study of T-cell reconstitution after alpha-beta-depleted transplantation in children. V was pared by 5 bases and J by 3 bases, with 7 bases of the junction left unmatched. This CDR3 has 14 amino acids. CDR1 is DFQATT and CDR2 is SNEGSKA in the germline V gene (reference sequence). Unique molecular identifiers were incorporated into the prepared TCRbeta library. Each CDR3 protein gets one entry after TCRdb re-called the PCR reads with MiXCR. Here the sample spans over 150,000 distinct CDR3 sequences, roughly 15% being singletons.

This TCR derives from a human donor who donated a stem cell graft to a child with acute lymphoblastic leukemia. This chain connects TRBV20-1 to TRBJ2-1, with 7 bases that match TRBD2. The source material was PBMCs from the stem cell graft donor, sampled from the stem cell graft. This CDR3 reads CSAPDGRLYNEQFF. Written as DNA, the CDR3 is TGCAGTGCTCCAGACGGGAGGCTCTACAATGAGCAGTTCTTC.